This T cell receptor beta chain was recorded in a study of blood T cell repertoires in COVID-19. Germline-derived CDR1 and CDR2 are SGHKS and YYEKEE (reference sequence). Trimming removed 3 bases from V and 2 bases from J, with 8 bases in between. The CDR3 consists of 13 residues. Method: immunoSEQ multiplex PCR; TCRdb's copy keeps in-frame clones and lacks some. The data show about 250,000 clones, with around 83% seen just once and more than 6.5% held by the top ten. This clone was seen just once. V is TRBV5-5 and J is TRBJ1-1; D gene uncertain. The sequenced sample consisted of peripheral blood. The TCR sequence derives from a man between 40 and 49 years old with active or convalescent COVID-19. For the CDR3, the DNA is TGTGCCAGCAGCTACAGTCTCAACACTGAAGCTTTCTTT. This codes for CASSYSLNTEAFF. Combining the CDR3 with reference TRBV5-5 and TRBJ1-1 gives the whole variable domain DAGVTQSPTHLIKTRGQQVTLRCSPISGHKSVSWYQQVLGQGPQFIFQYYEKEERGRGNFPDRFSARQFPNYSSELNVNALLLGDSALYLCASSYSLNTEAFFGQGTRLTVV.